A selection of T cell receptor beta chains follows, all from one sample in a study of blood T cell repertoires in COVID-19. Profiling relied on immunoSEQ multiplex PCR, and the TCRdb table lists in-frame clones only, not all of them. The sample holds about 59,000 clones, around 80% seen once. The sequenced sample consisted of peripheral blood. The receptor set was obtained from a man aged 60 to 69 with acute or convalescent COVID-19. Both conserved end residues are part of each CDR3.

j_call v_call cdr3_aa
TRBJ1-2 TRBV29-1 CSVENRGWDGYTF
TRBJ2-3 TRBV2 CASRDRGRNTQYF
TRBJ2-1 TRBV15 CATHPSTLSSEQFF
TRBJ1-5 TRBV10-2 CASSSPGFSNQPQHF
TRBJ2-7 TRBV11-2 CASSLGQGVYEQYF
TRBJ2-3 TRBV7-8 CASSSRTDTQYF
TRBJ1-1 TRBV7-2 CASSLHPGRTEAFF
TRBJ1-2 TRBV5-1 CASSLPGQYGYTF
TRBJ2-5 TRBV6-1 CASSALLAGGGETQYF
TRBJ1-2 TRBV7-9 CASSRGTGTAGGYTF
TRBJ1-1 TRBV7-8 CASSNGGSGNTEAFF
TRBJ1-1 TRBV4-2 CASSQDLEAGGAFF
TRBJ1-1 TRBV5-5 CASSLTGTEAFF
TRBJ1-2 TRBV5-6 CASSFSDRGRGYTF
TRBJ1-6 TRBV28 CASSFISSYNSPLHF
TRBJ2-5 TRBV6-5 CASSLGLQETQYF
TRBJ2-3 TRBV15 CATSRSPGLAATDTQYF
TRBJ2-5 TRBV27 CASRLAGGNQETQYF
TRBJ2-1 TRBV28 CASSSGTNGNEQFF
TRBJ1-6 TRBV6-1 CASSETGDTPLHF
TRBJ2-1 TRBV3-1/TRBV3-2 CASSMTSGLFPNEQFF
TRBJ2-2 TRBV9 CASSVRDSGELFF
TRBJ1-1 TRBV6-6 CASSNLGQGNTEAFF
TRBJ1-1 TRBV19 CASSTTGYGNTEAFF
TRBJ1-5 TRBV7-4 CAVGGEPQHF
TRBJ2-1 TRBV3-1/TRBV3-2 CASRRAPNNEQFF
TRBJ2-1 TRBV11-1 CASSFSNEQFF
TRBJ2-5 TRBV5-4 CASSPGLAGGPGETQYF
TRBJ1-2 TRBV19 CASSSDRVGGYTF
TRBJ1-2 TRBV28 CASGQGVYGYTF
TRBJ2-5 TRBV6-2/TRBV6-3 CASSLSPTSGGGKTQYF
TRBJ1-5 TRBV19 CASSRQGIQPQHF
TRBJ2-5 TRBV30 CAWTRGRGAGETQYF
TRBJ2-2 TRBV15 CATSRVMGTDTGELFF
TRBJ1-1 TRBV14 CASSQRYSGANTEAFF
TRBJ1-6 TRBV28 CASTHPRERRSPLHF
TRBJ2-7 TRBV10-1 CASSEGIGDTYEQYF
TRBJ1-1 TRBV6-5 CASNLGQGFHTEAFF
TRBJ1-3 TRBV18 CASSSGSSGNTIYF
TRBJ2-3 TRBV29-1 CSVQASTDTQYF
TRBJ1-5 TRBV10-3 CAISGTDNQPQHF
TRBJ1-2 TRBV19 CASSSHRGYNDGYTF
TRBJ2-3 TRBV29-1 CSVGGTGSADTQYF
TRBJ1-2 TRBV5-1 CASQDSVNYGYTF
TRBJ2-1 TRBV2 CASSDLGTALNDEQFF
TRBJ2-7 TRBV11-2 CASSSGTGRTYEQYF
TRBJ2-5 TRBV19 CASSGLAGGETQYF
TRBJ1-2 TRBV5-4 CASSSSGADGYTF